Shown below are 2 T cell receptor beta chains from a single sample sequenced in a study of T cells in localized non-small cell lung cancer. Libraries were prepared by immunoSEQ multiplex PCR; TCRdb keeps only in-frame clonotypes and omits some of them. Here the sample spans 2,700 or so clones, more than 25% being singletons. Sequencing was performed on lung tumor tissue, taken before any cancer treatment. The receptors were sampled from a male donor at least 60 years old with stage I lung adenocarcinoma.

This clone was picked up a small number of times. This chain links TRBV6-8 with TRBJ1-6; D is possibly TRBD1 (6 bases). CDR3 length: 14 residues. The germline V gene encodes CDR1 MNHGY and CDR2 SAAAGT. V was pared by 5 bases and J by 10 bases, with 15 bases between. The CDR3 DNA reads as TGTGCCAGCAGTGAGGGGGGACACTTCTCACCCCTCCACTTT. It specifies CASSEGGHFSPLHF.

This clone qualifies as large. This chain links TRBV11-3 with TRBJ2-7; D may be TRBD2 (5 bases). This CDR3 has 14 amino acids. Trimming removed 2 bases from V and 4 bases from J, with 12 bases in between. Germline CDR1 is SGHNT and CDR2 is YENEEA. The CDR3 region has the DNA TGTGCCAGCAGCTTAATTAGCGTGGGTTACGAGCAGTACTTC. This encodes CASSLISVGYEQYF. The full variable domain, its missing parts supplied by reference TRBV11-3 and TRBJ2-7, is EAGVVQSPRYKIIEKKQPVAFWCNPISGHNTLYWYLQNLGQGPELLIRYENEEAVDDSQLPKDRFSAERLKGVDSTLKIQPAELGDSAVYLCASSLISVGYEQYFGPGTRLTVT.